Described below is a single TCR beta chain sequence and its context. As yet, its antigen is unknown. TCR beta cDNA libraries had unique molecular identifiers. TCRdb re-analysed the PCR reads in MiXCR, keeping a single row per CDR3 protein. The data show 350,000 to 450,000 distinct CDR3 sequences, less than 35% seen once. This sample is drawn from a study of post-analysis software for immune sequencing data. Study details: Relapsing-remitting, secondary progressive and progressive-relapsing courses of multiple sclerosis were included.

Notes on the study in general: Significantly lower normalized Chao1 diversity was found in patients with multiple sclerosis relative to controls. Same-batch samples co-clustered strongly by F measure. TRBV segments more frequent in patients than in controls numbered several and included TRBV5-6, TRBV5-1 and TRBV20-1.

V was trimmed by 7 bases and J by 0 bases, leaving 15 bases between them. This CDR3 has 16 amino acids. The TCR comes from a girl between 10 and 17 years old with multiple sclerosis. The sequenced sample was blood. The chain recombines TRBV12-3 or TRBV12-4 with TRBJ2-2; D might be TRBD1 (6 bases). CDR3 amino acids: CASKFRTDANTGELFF. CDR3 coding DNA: TGTGCCAGCAAATTTAGGACAGACGCGAACACCGGGGAGCTGTTTTTT.